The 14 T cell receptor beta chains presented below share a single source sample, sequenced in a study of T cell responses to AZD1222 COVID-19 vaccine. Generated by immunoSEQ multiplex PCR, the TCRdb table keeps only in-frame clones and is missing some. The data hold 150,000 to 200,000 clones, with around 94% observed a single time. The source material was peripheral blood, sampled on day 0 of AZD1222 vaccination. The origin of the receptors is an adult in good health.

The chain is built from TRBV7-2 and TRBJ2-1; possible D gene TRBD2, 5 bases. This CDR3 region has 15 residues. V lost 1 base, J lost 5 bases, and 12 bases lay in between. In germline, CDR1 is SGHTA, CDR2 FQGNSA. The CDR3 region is CASSLGGTRNNEQFF. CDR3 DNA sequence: TGTGCCAGCAGCTTAGGAGGCACTAGAAACAATGAGCAGTTCTTC.

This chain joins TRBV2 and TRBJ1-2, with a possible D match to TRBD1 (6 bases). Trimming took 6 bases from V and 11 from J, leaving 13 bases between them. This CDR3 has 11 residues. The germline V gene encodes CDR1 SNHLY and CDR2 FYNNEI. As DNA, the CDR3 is TGTGCCAGCAGACAGGGATCTCTTTACACCTTC. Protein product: CASRQGSLYTF. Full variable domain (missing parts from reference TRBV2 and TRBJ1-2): EPEVTQTPSHQVTQMGQEVILRCVPISNHLYFYWYRQILGQKVEFLVSFYNNEISEKSEIFDDQFSVERPDGSNFTLKIRSTKLEDSAMYFCASRQGSLYTFGSGTRLTVV.

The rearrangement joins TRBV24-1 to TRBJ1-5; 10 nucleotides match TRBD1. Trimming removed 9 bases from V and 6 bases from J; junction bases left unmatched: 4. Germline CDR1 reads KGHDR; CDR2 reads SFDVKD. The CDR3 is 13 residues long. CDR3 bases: TGTGCCACCGGGGGACAGGGGAGTCAGCCCCAGCATTTT. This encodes CATGGQGSQPQHF.

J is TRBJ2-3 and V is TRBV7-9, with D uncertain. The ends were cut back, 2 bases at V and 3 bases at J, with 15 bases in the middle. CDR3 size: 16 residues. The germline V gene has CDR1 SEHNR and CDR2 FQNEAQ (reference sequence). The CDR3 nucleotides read TGTGCCAGCAGCTTAACCCCCGACGGGCGGACAGATACGCAGTATTTT. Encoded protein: CASSLTPDGRTDTQYF.

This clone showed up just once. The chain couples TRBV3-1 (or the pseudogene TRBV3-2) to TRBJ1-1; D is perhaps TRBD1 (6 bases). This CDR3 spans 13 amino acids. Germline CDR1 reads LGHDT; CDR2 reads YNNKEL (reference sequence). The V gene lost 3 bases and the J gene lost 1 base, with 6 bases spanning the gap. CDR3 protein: CASSHRGNTEAFF. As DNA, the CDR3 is TGTGCCAGCAGCCACAGGGGGAACACTGAAGCTTTCTTT.

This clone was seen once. The CDR3 nucleotides read TGTGCCAGCAGTTTGACAGGGGGCGGTTACGAGCAGTACTTC. Amino acid sequence: CASSLTGGGYEQYF. The chain carries TRBV27 and TRBJ2-7; 10 bases align to TRBD1. V shed 3 bases, J shed 4 bases, and the junction held 3 bases outside the gene matches. The CDR3 has 14 amino acids. Germline V CDR1 and CDR2: MNHEY, SMNVEV (reference sequence).

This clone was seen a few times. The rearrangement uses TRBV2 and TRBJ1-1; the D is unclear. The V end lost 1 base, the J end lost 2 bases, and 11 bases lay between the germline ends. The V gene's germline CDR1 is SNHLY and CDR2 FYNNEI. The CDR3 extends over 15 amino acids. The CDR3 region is CASSEEGHINTEAFF. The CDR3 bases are TGTGCCAGCAGTGAAGAAGGGCATATTAACACTGAAGCTTTCTTT.

CDR3 loop: CAWSVGEWGQKDGNTIYF. DNA of the CDR3: TGTGCCTGGAGTGTAGGCGAGTGGGGACAGAAGGATGGAAACACCATATATTTT. The chain has TRBV30 and TRBJ1-3; TRBD1 aligns across 7 bases. The germline CDR1 and CDR2 sequences are GTSNPN and SVGIG (reference sequence). Germline trimming cut 0 bases from V and 3 bases from J; bases unmatched to any gene: 14. The CDR3 is 18 residues long.

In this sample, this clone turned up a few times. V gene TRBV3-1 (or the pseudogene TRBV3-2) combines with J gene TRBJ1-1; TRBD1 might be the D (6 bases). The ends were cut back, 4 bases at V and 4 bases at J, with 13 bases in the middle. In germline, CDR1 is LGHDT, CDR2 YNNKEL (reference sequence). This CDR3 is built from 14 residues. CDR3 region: CASSPRGGSTEAFF. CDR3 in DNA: TGTGCCAGCAGCCCTAGAGGGGGGAGCACTGAAGCTTTCTTT.

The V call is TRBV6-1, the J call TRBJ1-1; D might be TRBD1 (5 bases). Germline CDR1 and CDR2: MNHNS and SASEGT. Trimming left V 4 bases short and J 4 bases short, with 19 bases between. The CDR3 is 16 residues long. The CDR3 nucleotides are TGTGCCAGCAGTGTTGGGACGGCCGGGAGGGGCACTGAAGCTTTCTTT. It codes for CASSVGTAGRGTEAFF.

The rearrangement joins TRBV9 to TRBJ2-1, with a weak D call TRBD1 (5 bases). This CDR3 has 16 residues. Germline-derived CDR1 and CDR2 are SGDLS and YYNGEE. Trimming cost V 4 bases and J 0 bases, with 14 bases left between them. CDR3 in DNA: TGTGCCAGCAGCATCCGTCGACAGAGCTCCTACAATGAGCAGTTCTTC. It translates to CASSIRRQSSYNEQFF.

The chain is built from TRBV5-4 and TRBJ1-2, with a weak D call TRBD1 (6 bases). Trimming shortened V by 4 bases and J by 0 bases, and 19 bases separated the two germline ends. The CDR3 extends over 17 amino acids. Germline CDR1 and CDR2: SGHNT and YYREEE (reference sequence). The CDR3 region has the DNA TGTGCCAGCAGCCCCGGATGGGGGGAGGGGGCTAACTATGGCTACACCTTC. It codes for CASSPGWGEGANYGYTF.

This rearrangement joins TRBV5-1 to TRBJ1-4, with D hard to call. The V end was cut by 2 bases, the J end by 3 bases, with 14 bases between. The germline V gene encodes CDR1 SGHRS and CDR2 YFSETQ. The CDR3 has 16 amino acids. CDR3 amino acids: CASSLMTLGSNEKLFF. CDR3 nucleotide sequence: TGCGCCAGCAGCTTAATGACCTTAGGGTCTAATGAAAAACTGTTTTTT. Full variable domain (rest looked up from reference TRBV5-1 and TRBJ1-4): KAGVTQTPRYLIKTRGQQVTLSCSPISGHRSVSWYQQTPGQGLQFLFEYFSETQRNKGNFPGRFSGRQFSNSRSEMNVSTLELGDSALYLCASSLMTLGSNEKLFFGSGTQLSVL.

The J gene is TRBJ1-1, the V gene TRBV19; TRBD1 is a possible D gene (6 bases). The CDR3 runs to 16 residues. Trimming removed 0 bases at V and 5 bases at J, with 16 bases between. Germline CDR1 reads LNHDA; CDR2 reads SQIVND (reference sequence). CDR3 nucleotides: TGTGCCAGTAGTATAGACACCTGGGGGGCTGGAACTGAAGCTTTCTTT. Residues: CASSIDTWGAGTEAFF.